This T cell receptor beta chain was sequenced in a study of cytomegalovirus exposure and HLA in healthy donors. The CDR3 loop spans 18 amino acids. A multiplex PCR was run with 60 Vbeta primers and 13 Jbeta primers. This table comes from immunoSEQ multiplex PCR, and its TCRdb copy is limited to in-frame clones, with some not included. The table shows some 200,000 clones, with about 84% occurring only once. The chain combines TRBV12-2 with TRBJ2-5; whether TRBD1, the table's D call, matches the DNA was not checked. TRBV12-2 has pseudogene status. This TCR was sampled from a man between 45 and 60 years old in good health and CMV-seronegative. Sequencing was done on a sample of PBMCs. The CDR3 DNA reads as TGTGCAAGTCGCCGGGACAGGGGGCCCCGATATGATGGAGAGACCCAGTACTTC. Translated: CASRRDRGPRYDGETQYF.